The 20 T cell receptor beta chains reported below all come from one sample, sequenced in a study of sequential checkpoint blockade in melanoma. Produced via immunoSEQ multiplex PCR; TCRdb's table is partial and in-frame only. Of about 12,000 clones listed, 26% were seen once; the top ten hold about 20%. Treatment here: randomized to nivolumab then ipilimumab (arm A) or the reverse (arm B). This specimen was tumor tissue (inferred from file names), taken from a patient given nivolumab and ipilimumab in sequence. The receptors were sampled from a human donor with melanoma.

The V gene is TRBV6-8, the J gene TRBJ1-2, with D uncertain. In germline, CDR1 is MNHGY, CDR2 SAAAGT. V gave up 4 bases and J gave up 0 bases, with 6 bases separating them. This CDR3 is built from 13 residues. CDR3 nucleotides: TGTGCCAGCAGTTTCGGGTCTAACTATGGCTACACCTTC. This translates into CASSFGSNYGYTF.

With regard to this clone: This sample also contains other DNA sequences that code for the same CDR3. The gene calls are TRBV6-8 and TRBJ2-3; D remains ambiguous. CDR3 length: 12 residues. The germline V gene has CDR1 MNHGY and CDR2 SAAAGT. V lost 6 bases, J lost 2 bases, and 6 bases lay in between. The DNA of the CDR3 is TGTGCCAGCAGCCCTTTCACAGATACGCAGTATTTT. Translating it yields CASSPFTDTQYF.

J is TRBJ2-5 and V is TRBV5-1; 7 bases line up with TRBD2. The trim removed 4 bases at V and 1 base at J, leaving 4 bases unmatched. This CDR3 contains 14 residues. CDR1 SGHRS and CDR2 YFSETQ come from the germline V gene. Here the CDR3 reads CASSLTSAQETQYF. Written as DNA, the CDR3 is TGCGCCAGCAGCCTAACTAGCGCCCAAGAGACCCAGTACTTC. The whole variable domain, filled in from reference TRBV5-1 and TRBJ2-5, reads KAGVTQTPRYLIKTRGQQVTLSCSPISGHRSVSWYQQTPGQGLQFLFEYFSETQRNKGNFPGRFSGRQFSNSRSEMNVSTLELGDSALYLCASSLTSAQETQYFGPGTRLLVL.

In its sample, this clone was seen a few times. The DNA of the CDR3 is TGTGCCAGTAGTACCAGGGGGCTGGACATTCAGTACTTC. It specifies CASSTRGLDIQYF. The chain uses TRBV19 and TRBJ2-4; 8 bases are a match to TRBD1. The junction had 4 bases not matched to a gene; V was cut back by 4 bases and J by 8 bases. The length of the CDR3 is 13 residues. Germline values: CDR1 LNHDA, CDR2 SQIVND (reference sequence).

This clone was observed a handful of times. CDR3 amino acids: CASSLGQATVDTQYF. The CDR3, as DNA: TGCGCCAGCAGCTTGGGACAGGCTACGGTAGATACGCAGTATTTT. The chain couples TRBV5-1 to TRBJ2-3; perhaps TRBD1 as D (6 bases). The V and J ends lost 0 bases and 5 bases respectively, with 13 bases between them. Germline CDR1 reads SGHRS; CDR2 reads YFSETQ. This CDR3 contains 15 residues.

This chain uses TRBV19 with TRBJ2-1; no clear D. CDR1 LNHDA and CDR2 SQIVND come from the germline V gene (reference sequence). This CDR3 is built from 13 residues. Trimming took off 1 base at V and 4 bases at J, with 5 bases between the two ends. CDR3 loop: CASSIVGYNEQFF. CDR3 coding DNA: TGTGCCAGTAGTATAGTAGGGTACAATGAGCAGTTCTTC.

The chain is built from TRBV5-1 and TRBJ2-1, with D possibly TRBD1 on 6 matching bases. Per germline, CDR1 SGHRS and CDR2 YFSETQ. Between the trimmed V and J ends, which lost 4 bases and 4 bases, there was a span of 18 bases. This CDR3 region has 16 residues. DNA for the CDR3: TGCGCCAGCAGCCCTTTGGACAGTTTTAAATACAATGAGCAGTTCTTC. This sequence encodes CASSPLDSFKYNEQFF. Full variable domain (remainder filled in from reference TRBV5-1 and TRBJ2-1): KAGVTQTPRYLIKTRGQQVTLSCSPISGHRSVSWYQQTPGQGLQFLFEYFSETQRNKGNFPGRFSGRQFSNSRSEMNVSTLELGDSALYLCASSPLDSFKYNEQFFGPGTRLTVL.

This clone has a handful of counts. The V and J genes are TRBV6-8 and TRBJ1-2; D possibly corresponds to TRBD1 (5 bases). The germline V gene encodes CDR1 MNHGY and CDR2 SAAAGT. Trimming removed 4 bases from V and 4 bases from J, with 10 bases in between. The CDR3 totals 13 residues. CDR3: CASSWDGSYGYTF. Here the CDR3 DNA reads TGTGCCAGCAGTTGGGACGGATCCTATGGCTACACCTTC.

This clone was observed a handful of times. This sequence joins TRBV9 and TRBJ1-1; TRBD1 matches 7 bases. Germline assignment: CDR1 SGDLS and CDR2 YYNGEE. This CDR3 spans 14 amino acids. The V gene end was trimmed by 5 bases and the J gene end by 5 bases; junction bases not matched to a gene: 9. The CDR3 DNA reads TGTGCCAGCAGTGAAGGGGGCCGGACGACTGAAGCTTTCTTT. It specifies CASSEGGRTTEAFF.

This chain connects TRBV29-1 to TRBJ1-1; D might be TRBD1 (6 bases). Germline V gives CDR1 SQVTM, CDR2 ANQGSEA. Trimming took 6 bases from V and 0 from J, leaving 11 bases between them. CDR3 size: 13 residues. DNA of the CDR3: TGCAGCGTGGGGGGCGGGGTGAACACTGAAGCTTTCTTT. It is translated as CSVGGGVNTEAFF.

The CDR3 region is CSVVTGNTEAFF. The CDR3 DNA is TGCAGCGTCGTTACAGGGAACACTGAAGCTTTCTTT. The chain links TRBV29-1 to TRBJ1-1; weak D call: TRBD1 (5 bases). There are 12 residues in the CDR3. In germline, CDR1 is SQVTM, CDR2 ANQGSEA. V lost 6 bases and J lost 1, with 9 bases in between.

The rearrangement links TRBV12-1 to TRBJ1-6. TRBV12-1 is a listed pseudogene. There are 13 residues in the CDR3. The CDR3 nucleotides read TGTGCCAGCAGCTTCACTCCCAATTCACCCCTCCACTTT. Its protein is CASSFTPNSPLHF.

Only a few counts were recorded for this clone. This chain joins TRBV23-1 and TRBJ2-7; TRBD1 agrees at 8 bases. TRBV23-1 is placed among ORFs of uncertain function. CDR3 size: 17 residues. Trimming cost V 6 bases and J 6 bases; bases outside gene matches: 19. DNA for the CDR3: TGCGCCAGCAGGGCAGATGGGGACAGGCTCTCCCCTCTCGAGCAGTACGTC. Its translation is CASRADGDRLSPLEQYV.

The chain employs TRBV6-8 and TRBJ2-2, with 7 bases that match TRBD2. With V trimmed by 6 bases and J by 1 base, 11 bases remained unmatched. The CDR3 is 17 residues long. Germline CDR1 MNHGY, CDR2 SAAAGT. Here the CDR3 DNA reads TGTGCCAGCAGCCCCTGGCGAGCGGGGCTGAACACCGGGGAGCTGTTTTTT. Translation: CASSPWRAGLNTGELFF.

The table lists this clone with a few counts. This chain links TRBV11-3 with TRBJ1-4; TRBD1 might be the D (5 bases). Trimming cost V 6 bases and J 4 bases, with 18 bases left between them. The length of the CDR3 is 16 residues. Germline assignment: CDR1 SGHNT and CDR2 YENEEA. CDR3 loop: CASSLRETTVNEKLFF. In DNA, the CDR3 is TGTGCCAGCAGTTTAAGGGAGACGACAGTTAATGAAAAACTGTTTTTT.

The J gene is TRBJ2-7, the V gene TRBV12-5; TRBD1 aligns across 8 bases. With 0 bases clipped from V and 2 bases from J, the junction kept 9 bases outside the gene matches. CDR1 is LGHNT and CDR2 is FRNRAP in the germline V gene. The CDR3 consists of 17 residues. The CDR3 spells CASGLVLGTGVTYEQYV. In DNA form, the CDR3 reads TGTGCTAGTGGTTTGGTACTGGGGACAGGTGTAACCTACGAGCAGTACGTC.

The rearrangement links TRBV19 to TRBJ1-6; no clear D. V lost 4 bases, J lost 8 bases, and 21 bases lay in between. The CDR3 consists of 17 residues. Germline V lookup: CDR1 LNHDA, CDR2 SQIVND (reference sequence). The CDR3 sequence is CASSNLHEVLPYSPLHF. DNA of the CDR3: TGTGCCAGTAGTAACCTTCACGAGGTGTTGCCTTATTCACCCCTCCACTTT.

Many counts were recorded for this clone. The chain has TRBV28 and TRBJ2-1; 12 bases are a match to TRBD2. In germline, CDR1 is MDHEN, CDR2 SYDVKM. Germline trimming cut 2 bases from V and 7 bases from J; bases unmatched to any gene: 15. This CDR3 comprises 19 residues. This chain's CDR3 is CASSLSVPPSGGAWNEQFF. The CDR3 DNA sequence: TGTGCCAGCAGTTTAAGCGTCCCTCCTAGCGGGGGGGCATGGAATGAGCAGTTCTTC.

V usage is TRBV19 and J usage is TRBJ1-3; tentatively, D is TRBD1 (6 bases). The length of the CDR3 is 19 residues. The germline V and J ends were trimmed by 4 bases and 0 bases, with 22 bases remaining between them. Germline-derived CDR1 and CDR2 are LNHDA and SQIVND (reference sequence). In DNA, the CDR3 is TGTGCCAGTAGTACTCAAACTTCCGGGACATTCCTCTCTGGAAACACCATATATTTT. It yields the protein CASSTQTSGTFLSGNTIYF.

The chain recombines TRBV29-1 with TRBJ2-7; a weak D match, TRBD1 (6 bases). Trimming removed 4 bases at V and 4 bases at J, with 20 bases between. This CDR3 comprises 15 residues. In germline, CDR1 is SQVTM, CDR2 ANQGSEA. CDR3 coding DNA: TGCAGCGTTGTATTGAGTCGGGACACGGTTTACGAGCAGTACTTC. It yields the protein CSVVLSRDTVYEQYF.